This TCR beta chain came from a study of T cell repertoires in cytomegalovirus infection. This CDR3 comprises 14 residues. V lost 6 bases, J lost 6 bases, and 14 bases lay in between. TCRdb passed the reads through MiXCR, listing each CDR3 protein once. This repertoire shows approximately 990,000 distinct CDR3 sequences, more than 25% found once; its top ten account for about 14%. Study-level results: HLA-C-restricted CMV-specific TCR beta clonotypes prevailed in the ex vivo response.

As regards this clonotype: Its antigen is undetermined.

The sample in question was cultured CD8+ T cells from PBMCs, obtained from culture after CMV antigen stimulation. This sequence was found in a human donor in good health (CMV status not recorded). Some clones in this sample may be carry-over from other donors' samples. The chain uses TRBV12-3 or TRBV12-4 and TRBJ1-4; TRBD1 is a possible D gene (5 bases). The CDR3 reads CASRFAGVDEKLFF. DNA for the CDR3: TGTGCCAGCAGATTTGCGGGGGTCGATGAAAAACTGTTTTTT.